The entry below describes one T cell receptor (beta chain). Its antigen is unidentified. The sample is drawn from a study of beta chain features in type 1 diabetes. Study-level background: The patients were much like the healthy donors in age, gender and cell yields.

General study findings and limits: Moderately but significantly shorter TCRB CDR3s were found in Type 1 diabetes patients in all four CD4+ subsets. Any HLA effect on TCRB rearrangement was left unresolved by small sub-analyses. Fewer junction insertions and more nucleotide deletions appeared in type 1 diabetes patients.

Germline V gene sequence: CDR1 MNHNS, CDR2 SASEGT. Trimming pared 7 bases from V and 9 bases from J, leaving 10 bases between. The CDR3 consists of 12 residues. Expressed TCRB transcripts got sequenced, as all isolated RNA was reverse transcribed. Here immunoSEQ multiplex PCR was the method, and the copy in TCRdb shows in-frame clones only, minus some. Found here are 400,000 to 450,000 clones, approximately 14% of them singletons; the top ten hold roughly 0.035%. This receptor was taken from a young man in good health. The sequenced sample consisted of naive CD4+ T cells from blood. The chain is built from TRBV6-1 and TRBJ1-6; possibly TRBD1 for D (6 bases). In DNA form, the CDR3 reads TGTGCCAGCACTTCACAGGGTTCACCCCTCCACTTT. Protein product: CASTSQGSPLHF.